This TCR beta chain was found in a study of CD8+CD57+ T cells in acquired aplastic anemia. Whole-study context: Across the sorted CD4+ and CD8+ cells, DNA amounts averaged roughly 3.5 ug. General study findings and limits: Patients and healthy controls showed no significant CD8+ Simpson's diversity difference. In common between the patients and the controls were more than 25 CD8+ CDR3 sequences.

As concerns this clonotype: Its antigen is not known.

Genomic DNA was employed as the template in profiling TCR beta VDJ and CDR3. TCRdb used MiXCR to reprocess the reads, holding one entry per CDR3 protein. The sample lists under 200,000 distinct CDR3 sequences, 40% to 55% seen once, with about 2.8% in the top ten. For sequencing, patients were chosen who had shown expansion of CD8+CD57+ cells by flow cytometry. Every one of the patients had aplastic anemia (severe, acquired). The sequenced sample consisted of sorted CD4+, CD8+, or CD8+CD57+ T cells (not recorded which) from PBMCs. This sequence originates from a human donor with aplastic anemia.

This CDR3 is CASSRQGAPHNEQFF. CDR3 sequence (DNA): TGTGCCAGTAGCAGACAGGGGGCGCCCCACAATGAGCAGTTCTTC. This chain connects TRBV19 to TRBJ2-1; 10 positions agree with TRBD1. Germline assignment: CDR1 LNHDA and CDR2 SQIVND (reference sequence). V lost 6 bases, J lost 5 bases, and 7 bases stayed unmatched. The CDR3 sequence is 15 residues long.